The source of this T cell receptor (beta chain) is a study of cytomegalovirus exposure and HLA in healthy donors. Study-wide findings and caveats: Later analysis associated a missense DCLRE1C variant with TCR beta V- and J-gene trimming. A later analysis by the authors found several of the most significant clusters apparently linked to common viral pathogens.

Samples came from healthy bone marrow donors. With regard to this clone: Its cognate antigen is unknown.

The PCR was carried out with 60 Vbeta primers and 13 Jbeta primers. Profiled with immunoSEQ multiplex PCR; TCRdb holds only in-frame clones, not every one. The table lists roughly 130,000 clones, about 80% of them singletons, with 1% in the top ten. The receptor was isolated from a man aged 40-55 years in good health and CMV-seronegative. Sequenced material: PBMCs.

The CDR3 protein is CASSLGSASGGDNEQFF. Written as DNA, the CDR3 is TGTGCCAGCAGCTTAGGTTCCGCTAGCGGGGGAGACAATGAGCAGTTCTTC. The chain links TRBV11-3 to TRBJ2-1; 10 bases fit TRBD2. The CDR3 spans 17 residues. The ends lost 1 base at V and 5 bases at J; junction bases unmatched: 8. Germline V CDR1 and CDR2: SGHNT, YENEEA.